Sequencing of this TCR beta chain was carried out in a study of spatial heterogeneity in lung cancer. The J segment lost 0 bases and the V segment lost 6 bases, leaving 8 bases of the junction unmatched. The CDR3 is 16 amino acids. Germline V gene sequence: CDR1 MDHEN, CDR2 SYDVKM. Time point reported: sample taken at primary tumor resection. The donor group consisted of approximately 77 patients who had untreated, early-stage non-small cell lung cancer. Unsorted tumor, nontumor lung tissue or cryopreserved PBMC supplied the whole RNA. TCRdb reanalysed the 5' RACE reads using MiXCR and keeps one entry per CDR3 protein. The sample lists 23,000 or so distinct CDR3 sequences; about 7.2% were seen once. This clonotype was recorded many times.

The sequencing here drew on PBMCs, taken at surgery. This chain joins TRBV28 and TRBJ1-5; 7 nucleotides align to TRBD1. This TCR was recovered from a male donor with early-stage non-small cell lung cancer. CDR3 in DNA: TGTGCCAGCAGCCTGAGACAGGGCTATAGCAATCAGCCCCAGCATTTT. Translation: CASSLRQGYSNQPQHF.